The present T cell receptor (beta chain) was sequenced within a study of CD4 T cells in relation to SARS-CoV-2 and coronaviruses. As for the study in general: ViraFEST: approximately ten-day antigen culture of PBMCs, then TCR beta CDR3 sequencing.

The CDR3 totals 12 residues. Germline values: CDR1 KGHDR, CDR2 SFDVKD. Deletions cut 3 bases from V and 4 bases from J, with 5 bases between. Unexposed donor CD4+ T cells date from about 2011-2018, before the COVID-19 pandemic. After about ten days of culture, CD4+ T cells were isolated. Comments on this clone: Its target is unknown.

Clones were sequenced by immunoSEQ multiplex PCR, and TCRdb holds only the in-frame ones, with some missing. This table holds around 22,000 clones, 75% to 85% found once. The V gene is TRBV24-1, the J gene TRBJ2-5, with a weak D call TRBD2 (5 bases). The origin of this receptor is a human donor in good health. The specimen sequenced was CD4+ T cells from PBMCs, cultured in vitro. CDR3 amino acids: CATSDEGETQYF. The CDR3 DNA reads TGTGCCACCAGTGATGAGGGAGAGACCCAGTACTTC.